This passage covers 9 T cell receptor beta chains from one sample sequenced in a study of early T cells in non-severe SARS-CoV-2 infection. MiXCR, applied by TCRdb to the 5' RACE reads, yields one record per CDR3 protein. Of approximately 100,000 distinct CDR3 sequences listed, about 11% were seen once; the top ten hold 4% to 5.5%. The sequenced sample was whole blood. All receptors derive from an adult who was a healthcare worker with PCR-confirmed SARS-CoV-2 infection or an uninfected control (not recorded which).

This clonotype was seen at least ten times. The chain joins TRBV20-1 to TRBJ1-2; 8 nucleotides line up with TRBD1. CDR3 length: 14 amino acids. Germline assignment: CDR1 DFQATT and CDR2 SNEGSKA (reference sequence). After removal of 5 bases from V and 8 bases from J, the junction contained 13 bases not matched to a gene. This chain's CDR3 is CSAGGDRGSQGYTF. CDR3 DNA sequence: TGCAGTGCTGGGGGCGACAGGGGATCGCAAGGCTACACCTTC.

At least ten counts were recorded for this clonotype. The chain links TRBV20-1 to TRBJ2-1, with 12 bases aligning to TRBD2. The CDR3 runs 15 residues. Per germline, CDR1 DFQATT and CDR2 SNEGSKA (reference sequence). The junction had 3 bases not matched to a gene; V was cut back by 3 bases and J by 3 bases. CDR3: CSARTSGRVYNEQFF. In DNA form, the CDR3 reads TGCAGTGCTAGGACTAGCGGGAGAGTCTACAATGAGCAGTTCTTC.

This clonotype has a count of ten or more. The CDR3 protein is CASRYYTGEDYNEQFF. The CDR3 DNA is TGTGCCAGCAGGTACTATACAGGGGAGGACTACAATGAGCAGTTCTTC. The rearrangement links TRBV28 to TRBJ2-1; perhaps TRBD1 as D (7 bases). The CDR3 length is 16 residues. Per the germline V gene, CDR1 is MDHEN and CDR2 is SYDVKM. V lost 6 bases, J lost 3 bases, and 18 bases lay in between.

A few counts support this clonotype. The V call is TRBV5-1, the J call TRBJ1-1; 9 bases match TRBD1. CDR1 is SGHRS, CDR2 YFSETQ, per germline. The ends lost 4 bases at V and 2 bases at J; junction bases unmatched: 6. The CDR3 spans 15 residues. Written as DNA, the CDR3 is TGCGCCAGCAGCGGGACAGGGCTCGGAAACACTGAAGCTTTCTTT. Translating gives CASSGTGLGNTEAFF.

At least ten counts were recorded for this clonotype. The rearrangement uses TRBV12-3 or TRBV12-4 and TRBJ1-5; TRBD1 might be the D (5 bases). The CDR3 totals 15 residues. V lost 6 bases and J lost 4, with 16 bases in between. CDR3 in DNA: TGTGCCAGCAGCCGGGGAGGGGTCAAAAATCAGCCCCAGCATTTT. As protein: CASSRGGVKNQPQHF.

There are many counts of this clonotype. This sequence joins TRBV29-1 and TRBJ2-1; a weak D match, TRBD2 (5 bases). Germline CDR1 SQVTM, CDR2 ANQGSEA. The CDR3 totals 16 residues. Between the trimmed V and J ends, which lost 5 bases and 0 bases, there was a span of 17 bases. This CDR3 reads CSVKPAAGISYNEQFF. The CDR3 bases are TGCAGCGTTAAGCCCGCTGCCGGGATCTCCTACAATGAGCAGTTCTTC.

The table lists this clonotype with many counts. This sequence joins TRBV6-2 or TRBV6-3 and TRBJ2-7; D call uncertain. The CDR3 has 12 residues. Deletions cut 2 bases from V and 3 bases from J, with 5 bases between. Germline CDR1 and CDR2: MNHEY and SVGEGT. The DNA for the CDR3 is TGTGCCAGCAGTTACACAAACTACGAGCAGTACTTC. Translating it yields CASSYTNYEQYF.

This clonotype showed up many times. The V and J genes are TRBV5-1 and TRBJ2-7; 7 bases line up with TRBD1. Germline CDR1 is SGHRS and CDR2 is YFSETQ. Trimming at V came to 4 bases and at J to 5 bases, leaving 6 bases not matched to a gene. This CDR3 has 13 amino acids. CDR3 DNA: TGCGCCAGCAGCCCCGGGACAGTCCACGAGCAGTACTTC. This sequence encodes CASSPGTVHEQYF.

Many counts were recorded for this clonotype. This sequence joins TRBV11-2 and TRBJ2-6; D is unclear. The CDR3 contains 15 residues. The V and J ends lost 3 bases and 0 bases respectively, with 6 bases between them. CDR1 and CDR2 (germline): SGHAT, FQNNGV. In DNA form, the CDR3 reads TGTGCCAGCAGCTTCGGCGTCTCTGGGGCCAACGTCCTGACTTTC. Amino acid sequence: CASSFGVSGANVLTF. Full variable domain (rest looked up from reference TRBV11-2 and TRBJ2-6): EAGVAQSPRYKIIEKRQSVAFWCNPISGHATLYWYQQILGQGPKLLIQFQNNGVVDDSQLPKDRFSAERLKGVDSTLKIQPAKLEDSAVYLCASSFGVSGANVLTFGAGSRLTVL.